A single sample is the source of the 26 T cell receptor beta chains below, sequenced in a study of cytomegalovirus exposure and HLA in healthy donors. Primers for the PCR totalled 60 Vbeta and 13 Jbeta. Assay: immunoSEQ multiplex PCR; the TCRdb copy retains only in-frame clones and omits some. The sample contains roughly 90,000 clones, roughly 83% of which appear only once. What was sequenced was PBMCs. These receptors were obtained from a man aged 18 to 29 in good health and CMV-seronegative.

The chain links TRBV6-1 to TRBJ2-2; 11 nucleotides line up with TRBD1. The trim removed 1 base at V and 6 bases at J, leaving 1 base unmatched. Germline loops: CDR1 MNHNS, CDR2 SASEGT. The CDR3 has 15 amino acids. For the CDR3, the DNA is TGTGCCAGCAGTGAAGGGACAGGGGGCGCCGGGGAGCTGTTTTTT. Translated, it gives CASSEGTGGAGELFF.

V gene TRBV5-1 combines with J gene TRBJ2-5, with 10 positions matching TRBD2. This CDR3 is 17 amino acids long. The germline gives CDR1 SGHRS, CDR2 YFSETQ. The junction had 15 bases not matched to a gene; V was cut back by 5 bases and J by 5 bases. CDR3 region: CASSGAWTSGSKETQYF. CDR3 sequence (DNA): TGCGCCAGCAGTGGGGCCTGGACTAGCGGTTCTAAGGAGACCCAGTACTTC.

V gene TRBV5-6 combines with J gene TRBJ2-7; 9 bases map to TRBD2. CDR1 and CDR2 (germline): SGHDT, YYEEEE. V trimming: 0 bases; J trimming: 4 bases; junction bases outside the gene matches: 14. The CDR3 runs 18 residues. CDR3 in DNA: TGTGCCAGCAGCTTGGAATTTCGGCGGGAGGGCGGAGGGTACGAGCAGTACTTC. The encoded protein is CASSLEFRREGGGYEQYF.

V and J are TRBV7-9 and TRBJ1-1; D is possibly TRBD1 (5 bases). The CDR3 length is 13 residues. CDR1 and CDR2 from the germline V gene are SEHNR and FQNEAQ (reference sequence). The ends were cut back, 8 bases at V and 2 bases at J, with 12 bases in the middle. Written as DNA, the CDR3 is TGTGCCAGCCACTGGGGGGGTAACACTGAAGCTTTCTTT. It codes for CASHWGGNTEAFF.

This chain joins TRBV5-4 and TRBJ1-6, with 9 bases lining up with TRBD1. CDR1 SGHNT and CDR2 YYREEE come from the germline V gene (reference sequence). This CDR3 has 18 residues. Trimming removed 1 base from V and 0 bases from J; junction bases left unmatched: 5. The CDR3 loop reads CASSLHRQGGSYNSPLHF. The CDR3 DNA reads TGTGCCAGCAGCTTGCACCGACAGGGGGGCTCCTATAATTCACCCCTCCACTTT. Full variable domain (missing parts from reference TRBV5-4 and TRBJ1-6): ETGVTQSPTHLIKTRGQQVTLRCSSQSGHNTVSWYQQALGQGPQFIFQYYREEENGRGNFPPRFSGLQFPNYSSELNVNALELDDSALYLCASSLHRQGGSYNSPLHFGNGTRLTVT.

The rearrangement joins TRBV30 to TRBJ1-2; 10 bases are a match to TRBD1. V dropped 5 bases and J dropped 4; count of bases not matched to a gene: 4. From germline, CDR1 is GTSNPN and CDR2 SVGIG (reference sequence). This CDR3 comprises 13 residues. The CDR3 sequence: CAWQTGGGYGYTF. CDR3 DNA sequence: TGTGCCTGGCAGACAGGGGGCGGCTATGGCTACACCTTC.

This clone has a handful of counts. The chain has TRBV5-1 and TRBJ2-4, with 7 bases identical to TRBD1. Per the germline V gene, CDR1 is SGHRS and CDR2 is YFSETQ. V lost 0 bases, J lost 6 bases, and 6 bases stayed unmatched. This CDR3 has 15 amino acids. The chain's CDR3 is CASSLGTGVSNIQYF. The DNA of the CDR3 is TGCGCCAGCAGCTTGGGAACAGGGGTATCAAACATTCAGTACTTC.

The chain recombines TRBV19 with TRBJ1-3; TRBD1 agrees at 7 bases. The CDR3 is 16 amino acids. Germline V gene data show CDR1 as LNHDA and CDR2 as SQIVND (reference sequence). V lost 2 bases to trimming and J lost 4 bases; unmatched junction nucleotides: 8. Here the CDR3 DNA reads TGTGCCAGTAGTATACCTTCCGGGACAGCCGGAAACACCATATATTTT. Residues: CASSIPSGTAGNTIYF.

This clone came up once. V is TRBV9 and J is TRBJ2-3, with D possibly TRBD2 on 6 matching bases. The CDR3 runs 15 residues. Germline assignment: CDR1 SGDLS and CDR2 YYNGEE. V lost 3 bases to trimming and J lost 4 bases, with 15 bases between them. The CDR3 is CASSGEIGGPDTQYF. The CDR3 bases are TGTGCCAGCAGCGGGGAAATCGGAGGGCCAGATACGCAGTATTTT.

The CDR3 here is CASSFPPPGLASYEQYF. CDR3 nucleotide sequence: TGTGCCAGCAGCTTCCCCCCTCCGGGACTAGCGTCGTACGAGCAGTACTTC. The chain combines TRBV7-9 with TRBJ2-7; 10 bases line up with TRBD2. The ends lost 3 bases at V and 4 bases at J; junction bases unmatched: 12. CDR3 length equals 17 residues. Per the germline V gene, CDR1 is SEHNR and CDR2 is FQNEAQ (reference sequence). The full variable domain, with the rest looked up from reference TRBV7-9 and TRBJ2-7, is DTGVSQNPRHKITKRGQNVTFRCDPISEHNRLYWYRQTLGQGPEFLTYFQNEAQLEKSRLLSDRFSAERPKGSFSTLEIQRTEQGDSAMYLCASSFPPPGLASYEQYFGPGTRLTVT.

The CDR3 is CASSSRTGANTEAFF. The CDR3, as DNA: TGTGCCAGCAGCTCAAGGACAGGGGCGAACACTGAAGCTTTCTTT. The chain links TRBV5-4 to TRBJ1-1, with 9 bases matching TRBD1. The CDR3 contains 15 residues. Germline CDR1 SGHNT, CDR2 YYREEE (reference sequence). Trimming cost V 3 bases and J 1 base; bases outside gene matches: 4.

V usage is TRBV10-1 and J usage is TRBJ2-1; 8 nucleotides match TRBD2. CDR1 is WNHNN, CDR2 SYGVQD, per germline (reference sequence). The junction had 8 bases not matched to a gene; V was cut back by 7 bases and J by 9 bases. The CDR3 consists of 13 residues. Here the CDR3 reads CASIRGLVGEQFF. CDR3 sequence (DNA): TGCGCCAGCATCAGGGGACTAGTAGGTGAGCAGTTCTTC.

The chain links TRBV5-4 to TRBJ1-2; D remains unclear. The germline CDR1 and CDR2 sequences are SGHNT and YYREEE (reference sequence). This CDR3 spans 13 amino acids. Trimming stripped 1 base from V and 4 bases from J, with 8 bases between. The CDR3 DNA reads TGTGCCAGCAGCTTGAAGGGAGCCTATGGCTACACCTTC. It translates to CASSLKGAYGYTF.

The chain carries TRBV5-1 and TRBJ1-1, with D maybe TRBD1 (6 bases). CDR1 and CDR2 from the germline V gene are SGHRS and YFSETQ. This CDR3 is 15 amino acids long. The V and J ends lost 1 base and 1 base respectively, with 11 bases between them. The chain's CDR3 is CASSLQGPTNTEAFF. CDR3 DNA: TGCGCCAGCAGCTTGCAGGGGCCTACGAACACTGAAGCTTTCTTT.

The chain couples TRBV27 to TRBJ2-7; 7 bases align to TRBD2. The junction had 3 bases not matched to a gene; V was cut back by 7 bases and J by 0 bases. Germline loops: CDR1 MNHEY, CDR2 SMNVEV (reference sequence). The CDR3 covers 13 residues. This CDR3 is CASNTGGSYEQYF. CDR3 DNA: TGTGCCAGCAACACGGGAGGCTCCTACGAGCAGTACTTC.

This clone was found a few times. This chain joins TRBV5-6 and TRBJ1-1; 8 positions agree with TRBD1. Germline trimming cut 1 base from V and 1 base from J; bases unmatched to any gene: 6. Germline loops: CDR1 SGHDT, CDR2 YYEEEE. The CDR3 contains 16 residues. The CDR3 DNA reads TGTGCCAGCAGCTTGAACAGGGGGATTGAGAACACTGAAGCTTTCTTT. Amino acids: CASSLNRGIENTEAFF.

The chain links TRBV2 to TRBJ1-1; D is uncertain. Germline CDR1 SNHLY, CDR2 FYNNEI. Trimming removed 10 bases from V and 1 base from J, with 7 bases in between. The CDR3 extends over 11 amino acids. Here the CDR3 reads CATGANTEAFF. DNA for the CDR3: TGTGCCACGGGAGCGAACACTGAAGCTTTCTTT. The variable domain in full, with the rest retrieved from reference TRBV2 and TRBJ1-1, is EPEVTQTPSHQVTQMGQEVILRCVPISNHLYFYWYRQILGQKVEFLVSFYNNEISEKSEIFDDQFSVERPDGSNFTLKIRSTKLEDSAMYFCATGANTEAFFGQGTRLTVV.

V and J are TRBV5-4 and TRBJ1-1; the D is unclear. The V gene lost 4 bases and the J gene lost 5 bases, with 6 bases spanning the gap. The CDR3 consists of 11 residues. Germline V gives CDR1 SGHNT, CDR2 YYREEE (reference sequence). CDR3 DNA: TGTGCCAGCAGCCGCGGGACTGAAGCTTTCTTT. Residues: CASSRGTEAFF.

CDR3 in DNA: TGTGCCAGCAGTCTCGGACTGCCCGGGGCAGATACGCAGTATTTT. Protein product: CASSLGLPGADTQYF. The chain recombines TRBV27 with TRBJ2-3; a weak D match, TRBD2 (5 bases). Germline-derived CDR1 and CDR2 are MNHEY and SMNVEV (reference sequence). V lost 5 bases to trimming and J lost 4 bases, with 16 bases between them. This CDR3 comprises 15 residues.

V gene TRBV27 combines with J gene TRBJ1-2, with no clear D. Per the germline V gene, CDR1 is MNHEY and CDR2 is SMNVEV (reference sequence). Trimming shortened V by 8 bases and J by 1 base, and 5 bases separated the two germline ends. This CDR3 is 11 amino acids long. The CDR3 DNA follows: TGTGCCAGCGGGCTTAACTATGGCTACACCTTC. This sequence encodes CASGLNYGYTF.

The J gene is TRBJ2-1, the V gene TRBV30; D is possibly TRBD2 (6 bases). The CDR3 has 12 residues. The V end was cut by 3 bases, the J end by 3 bases, with 6 bases between. Germline assignment: CDR1 GTSNPN and CDR2 SVGIG (reference sequence). DNA of the CDR3: TGTGCCTGGAGGGACTACTACAATGAGCAGTTCTTC. Its protein is CAWRDYYNEQFF.

This chain connects TRBV6-5 to TRBJ2-7; 10 bases are shared with TRBD1. Germline trimming cut 3 bases from V and 1 base from J; bases unmatched to any gene: 6. The CDR3 spans 16 residues. CDR1 is MNHEY and CDR2 is SVGAGI in the germline V gene. CDR3 in DNA: TGTGCCAGCAGTTATCGACAGGGGGCAGGATCCTACGAGCAGTACTTC. This encodes CASSYRQGAGSYEQYF.

As to this clone: Compared with germline, one end of the junction differs, possibly owing to a read error. The genes are TRBV19 and TRBJ2-1; 10 nucleotides align to TRBD2. The CDR3 loop spans 14 amino acids. Germline CDR1 and CDR2: LNHDA and SQIVND (reference sequence). The DNA for the CDR3 is TGTGCCAGTAGGATAGCGGGAGGCTACAATGAGCAGTTCTTC. Translating it yields CASRIAGGYNEQFF.

This clone was counted once. The chain has TRBV18 and TRBJ1-5, with TRBD1 identical over 8 bases. Per germline, CDR1 KGHSH and CDR2 LQKENI. The CDR3 contains 14 residues. After removal of 0 bases from V and 5 bases from J, the junction contained 0 bases not matched to a gene. CDR3: CASSPPGQDQPQHF. The CDR3 DNA reads TGTGCCAGCTCACCACCGGGACAGGATCAGCCCCAGCATTTT.

The V gene is TRBV30, the J gene TRBJ2-1; 10 bases are shared with TRBD2. Germline CDR1 GTSNPN, CDR2 SVGIG (reference sequence). The V gene end was trimmed by 0 bases and the J gene end by 0 bases; junction bases not matched to a gene: 26. This CDR3 is built from 24 residues. The CDR3 region is CAWSVLGLSEVASGSWGSYNEQFF. CDR3 bases: TGTGCCTGGAGTGTCTTAGGCCTATCCGAGGTGGCTAGCGGGAGTTGGGGCTCCTACAATGAGCAGTTCTTC.

This clone came up once. This chain uses TRBV19 with TRBJ1-1, with D unresolved. The V gene lost 10 bases and the J gene lost 8 bases, with 14 bases spanning the gap. Germline V CDR1 and CDR2: LNHDA, SQIVND (reference sequence). CDR3 length: 11 residues. The CDR3 nucleotides read TGTGCCACCTCAGAAAACAAAGAAGCTTTCTTT. Its translation: CATSENKEAFF. Full variable domain (rest looked up from reference TRBV19 and TRBJ1-1): DGGITQSPKYLFRKEGQNVTLSCEQNLNHDAMYWYRQDPGQGLRLIYYSQIVNDFQKGDIAEGYSVSREKKESFPLTVTSAQKNPTAFYLCATSENKEAFFGQGTRLTVV.